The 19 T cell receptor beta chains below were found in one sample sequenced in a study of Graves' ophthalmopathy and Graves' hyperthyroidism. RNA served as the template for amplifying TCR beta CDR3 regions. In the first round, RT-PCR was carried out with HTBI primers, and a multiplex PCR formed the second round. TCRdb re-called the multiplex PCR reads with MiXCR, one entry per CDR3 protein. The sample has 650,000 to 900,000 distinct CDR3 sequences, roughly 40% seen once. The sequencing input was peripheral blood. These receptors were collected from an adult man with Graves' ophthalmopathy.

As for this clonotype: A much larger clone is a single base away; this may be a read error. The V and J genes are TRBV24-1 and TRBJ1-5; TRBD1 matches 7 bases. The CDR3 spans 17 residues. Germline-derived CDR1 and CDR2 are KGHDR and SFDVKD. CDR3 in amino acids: CASSAGDSDYSHQPQHF. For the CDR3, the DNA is TGTGCCAGCAGTGCTGGGGACAGTGATTACTCTCATCAGCCCCAGCATTTT.

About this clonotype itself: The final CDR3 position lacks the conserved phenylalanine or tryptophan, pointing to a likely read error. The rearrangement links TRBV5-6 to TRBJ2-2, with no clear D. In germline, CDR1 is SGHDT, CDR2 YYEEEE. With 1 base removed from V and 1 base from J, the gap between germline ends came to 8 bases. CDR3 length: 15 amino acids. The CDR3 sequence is CASSLPGVNTGELFL. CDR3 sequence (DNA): TGTGCCAGCAGCTTGCCGGGTGTGAACACCGGGGAGCTGTTTCTT.

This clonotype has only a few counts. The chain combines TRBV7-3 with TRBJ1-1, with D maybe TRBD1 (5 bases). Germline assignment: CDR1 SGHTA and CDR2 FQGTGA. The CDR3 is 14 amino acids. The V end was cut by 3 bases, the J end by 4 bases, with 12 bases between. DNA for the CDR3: TGTGCCAGCAGCTTGAAGGGGAGGGGCACTGAAGCTTTCTTT. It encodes CASSLKGRGTEAFF.

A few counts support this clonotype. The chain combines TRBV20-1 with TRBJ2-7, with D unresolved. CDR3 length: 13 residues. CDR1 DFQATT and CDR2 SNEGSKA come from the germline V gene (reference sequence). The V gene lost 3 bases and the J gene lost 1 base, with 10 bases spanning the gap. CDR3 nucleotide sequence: TGCAGTGCTAGTCTACTTTCATCCTACGAGCAGTACTTC. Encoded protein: CSASLLSSYEQYF.

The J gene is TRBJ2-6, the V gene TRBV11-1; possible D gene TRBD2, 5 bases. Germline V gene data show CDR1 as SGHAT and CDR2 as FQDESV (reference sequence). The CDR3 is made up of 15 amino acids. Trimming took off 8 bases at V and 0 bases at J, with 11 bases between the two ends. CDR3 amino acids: CASGGPLSGANVLTF. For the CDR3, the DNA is TGTGCCAGCGGAGGACCGCTCTCTGGGGCCAACGTCCTGACTTTC. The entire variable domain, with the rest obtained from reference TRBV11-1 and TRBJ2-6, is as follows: EAEVAQSPRYKITEKSQAVAFWCDPISGHATLYWYRQILGQGPELLVQFQDESVVDDSQLPKDRFSAERLKGVDSTLKIQPAELGDSAMYLCASGGPLSGANVLTFGAGSRLTVL.

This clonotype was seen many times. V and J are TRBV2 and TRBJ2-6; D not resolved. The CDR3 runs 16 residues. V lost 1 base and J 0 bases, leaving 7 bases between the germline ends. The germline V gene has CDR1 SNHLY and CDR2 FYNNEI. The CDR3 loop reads CASSEVWLSGANVLTF. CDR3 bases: TGTGCCAGCAGTGAAGTCTGGCTCTCTGGGGCCAACGTCCTGACTTTC.

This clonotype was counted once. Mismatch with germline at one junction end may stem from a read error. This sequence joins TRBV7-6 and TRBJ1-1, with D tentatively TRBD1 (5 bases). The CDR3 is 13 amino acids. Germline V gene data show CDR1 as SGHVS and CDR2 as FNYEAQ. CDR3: CAGSLTRDTEAFF. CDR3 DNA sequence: TGTGCCGGCAGCTTAACCAGGGACACTGAAGCTTTCTTT.

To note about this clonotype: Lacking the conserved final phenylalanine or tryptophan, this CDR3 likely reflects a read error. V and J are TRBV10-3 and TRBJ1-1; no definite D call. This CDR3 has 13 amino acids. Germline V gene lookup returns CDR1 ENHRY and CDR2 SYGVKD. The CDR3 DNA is TGTGCCAGCAGTTACAGAATGAACACTGAAGCTTTCCTT. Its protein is CASSYRMNTEAFL.

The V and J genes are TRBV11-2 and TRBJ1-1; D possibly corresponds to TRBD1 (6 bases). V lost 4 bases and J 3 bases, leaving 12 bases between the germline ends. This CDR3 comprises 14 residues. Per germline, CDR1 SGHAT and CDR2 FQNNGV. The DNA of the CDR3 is TGTGCCAGCAGCTCGGGGGCTATGGACACTGAAGCTTTCTTT. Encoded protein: CASSSGAMDTEAFF.

The CDR3 region is CASSFDAAREQYF. In DNA form, the CDR3 reads TGTGCCAGCAGCTTTGATGCGGCTAGGGAGCAGTACTTC. V is TRBV7-8 and J is TRBJ2-7; D gene ambiguous. The CDR3 loop spans 13 amino acids. With 3 bases removed from V and 7 bases from J, the gap between germline ends came to 13 bases. The germline CDR1 and CDR2 sequences are SGHVS and FQNEAQ.

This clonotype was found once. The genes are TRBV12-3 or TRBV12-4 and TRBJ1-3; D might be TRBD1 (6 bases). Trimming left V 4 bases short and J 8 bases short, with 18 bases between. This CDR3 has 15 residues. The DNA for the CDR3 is TGTGCCAGCAGTTCCCGGACAGACTGGAAATACACCATATATTTT. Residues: CASSSRTDWKYTIYF.

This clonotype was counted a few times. CDR3 loop: CASSSLRGGAIDSPLHF. In nucleotides, the CDR3 is TGTGCCAGCAGCTCGCTCAGGGGGGGGGCTATTGATTCACCCCTCCACTTT. The V and J genes are TRBV12-3 or TRBV12-4 and TRBJ1-6, with 7 bases lining up with TRBD1. The CDR3 is made up of 17 amino acids. With V trimmed by 6 bases and J by 8 bases, 16 bases remained unmatched.

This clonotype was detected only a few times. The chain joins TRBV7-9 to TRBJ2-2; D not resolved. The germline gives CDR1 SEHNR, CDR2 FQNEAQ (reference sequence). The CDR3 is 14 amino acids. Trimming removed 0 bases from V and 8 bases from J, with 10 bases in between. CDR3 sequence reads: CASSLAARSGELFF. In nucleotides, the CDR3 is TGTGCCAGCAGCTTAGCTGCCAGGTCTGGGGAGCTGTTTTTT.

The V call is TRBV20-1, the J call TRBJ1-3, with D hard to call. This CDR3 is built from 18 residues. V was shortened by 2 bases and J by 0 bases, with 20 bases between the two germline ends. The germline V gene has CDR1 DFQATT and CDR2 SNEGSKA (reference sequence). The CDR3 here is CSARFPRPGRSSGNTIYF. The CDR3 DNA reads TGCAGTGCTAGATTTCCGCGGCCTGGACGGAGCTCTGGAAACACCATATATTTT.

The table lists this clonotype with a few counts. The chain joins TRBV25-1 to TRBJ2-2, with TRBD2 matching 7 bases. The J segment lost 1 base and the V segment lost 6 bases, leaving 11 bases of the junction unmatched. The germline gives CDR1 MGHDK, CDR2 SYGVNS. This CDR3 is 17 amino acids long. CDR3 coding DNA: TGTGCCAGCAGCTTTGGTTCGCGGGAGTGGAACACCGGGGAGCTGTTTTTT. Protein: CASSFGSREWNTGELFF.

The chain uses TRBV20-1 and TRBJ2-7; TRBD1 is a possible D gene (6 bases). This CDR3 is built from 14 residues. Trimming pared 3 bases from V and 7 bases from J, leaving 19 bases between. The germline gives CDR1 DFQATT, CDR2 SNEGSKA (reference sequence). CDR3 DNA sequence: TGCAGTGCTAGCCCCGGGACATCCTCTTGGGAGCAGTACTTC. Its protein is CSASPGTSSWEQYF.

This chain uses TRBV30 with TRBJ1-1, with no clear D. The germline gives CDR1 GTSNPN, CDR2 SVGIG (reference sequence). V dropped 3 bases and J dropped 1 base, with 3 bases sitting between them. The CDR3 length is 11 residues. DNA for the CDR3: TGTGCCTGGAGGGAGAACACTGAAGCTTTCTTT. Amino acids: CAWRENTEAFF.

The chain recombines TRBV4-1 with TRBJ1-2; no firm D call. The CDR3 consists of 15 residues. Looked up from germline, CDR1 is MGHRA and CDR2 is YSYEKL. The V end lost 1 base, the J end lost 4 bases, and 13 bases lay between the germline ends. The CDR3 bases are TGCGCCAGCAGCCAAGTCCTGGGCAGCCTCTATGGCTACACCTTC. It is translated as CASSQVLGSLYGYTF.

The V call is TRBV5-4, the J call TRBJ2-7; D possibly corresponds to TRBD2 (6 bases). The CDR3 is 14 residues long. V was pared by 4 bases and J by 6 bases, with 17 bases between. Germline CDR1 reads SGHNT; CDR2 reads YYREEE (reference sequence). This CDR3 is CASSQPGPGGEQYF. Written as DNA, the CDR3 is TGTGCCAGCAGCCAACCGGGACCCGGGGGCGAGCAGTACTTC.